This TCR beta chain was sequenced in a study of T cells in Graves' hyperthyroidism and ophthalmopathy. Whole-study results and caveats: Ophthalmopathy could be told apart from stable hyperthyroidism with a 13 V-J model.

Germline V gene data show CDR1 as SGHDN and CDR2 as FVKESK. The length of the CDR3 is 16 residues. Trimming removed 4 bases from V and 1 base from J, with 16 bases in between. The sample holds a few counts of this clonotype. The antigen is not known. Amplified TCR beta CDR3 regions derived from RNA transcripts. With the HTBI primer set, the TCR CDR3 went through a first round of RT-PCR. TCRdb independently ran MiXCR on the multiplex PCR reads; one entry per CDR3 protein. Here the sample spans roughly 350,000 distinct CDR3 sequences, roughly 14% being singletons. What was sequenced was blood. The V and J genes are TRBV14 and TRBJ1-1; D is unresolved. The source is a woman in her thirties with Graves' ophthalmopathy. CDR3 amino acids: CASSPLGVVPNTEAFF. CDR3 nucleotide sequence: TGTGCCAGCAGCCCCCTCGGCGTGGTCCCGAACACTGAAGCTTTCTTT.